The entry below gives a single TCR beta chain sequence along with its context. Its target is unknown. The sample comes from a study of shared clonotypes between healthy human individuals. Study summary: The study enrolled two women and a few men aged 18 to 49.

Findings and limits, study-wide: The researchers took only blood, and tissue repertoires probably look different.

Adult donors, all healthy and HIV-negative, had no recent acute infections or vaccinations. V shed 3 bases and J shed 3 bases, with 5 bases lying between them. The length of the CDR3 is 12 residues. CDR1 and CDR2 from the germline V gene are SEHNR and FQNEAQ (reference sequence). Assay used: immunoSEQ multiplex PCR; TCRdb lists only in-frame clones, some missing. The data show about 460,000 clones, roughly 80% seen once. V and J are TRBV7-9 and TRBJ2-5, with D unresolved. The clonotype was recovered from a woman aged 40 to 49 in good health. Some clones in this sample may be carry-over from other donors' samples. The sample consisted of PBMCs. The CDR3 reads CASSFWEETQYF. The CDR3 nucleotides are TGTGCCAGCAGCTTTTGGGAAGAGACCCAGTACTTC. The full variable domain, its missing parts supplied by reference TRBV7-9 and TRBJ2-5, is DTGVSQNPRHKITKRGQNVTFRCDPISEHNRLYWYRQTLGQGPEFLTYFQNEAQLEKSRLLSDRFSAERPKGSFSTLEIQRTEQGDSAMYLCASSFWEETQYFGPGTRLLVL.